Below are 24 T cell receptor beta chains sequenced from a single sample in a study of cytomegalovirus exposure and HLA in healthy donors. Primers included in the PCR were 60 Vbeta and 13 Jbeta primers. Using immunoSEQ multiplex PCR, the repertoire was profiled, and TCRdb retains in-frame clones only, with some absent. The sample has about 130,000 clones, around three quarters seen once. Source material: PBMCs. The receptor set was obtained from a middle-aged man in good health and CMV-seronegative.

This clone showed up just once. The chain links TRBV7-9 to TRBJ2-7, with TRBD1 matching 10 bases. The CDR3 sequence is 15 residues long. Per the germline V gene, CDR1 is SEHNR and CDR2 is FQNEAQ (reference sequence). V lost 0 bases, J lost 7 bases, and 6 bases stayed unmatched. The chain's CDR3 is CASSLAGTGVGEQYF. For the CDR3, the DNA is TGTGCCAGCAGCTTAGCCGGGACAGGGGTTGGAGAGCAGTACTTC.

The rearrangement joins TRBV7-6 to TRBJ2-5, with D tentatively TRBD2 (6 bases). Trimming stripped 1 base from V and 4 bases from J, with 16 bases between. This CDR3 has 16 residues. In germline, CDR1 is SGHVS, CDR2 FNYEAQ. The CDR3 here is CASSLVGPSEGETQYF. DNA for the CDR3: TGTGCCAGCAGCTTAGTGGGACCCTCGGAGGGAGAGACCCAGTACTTC.

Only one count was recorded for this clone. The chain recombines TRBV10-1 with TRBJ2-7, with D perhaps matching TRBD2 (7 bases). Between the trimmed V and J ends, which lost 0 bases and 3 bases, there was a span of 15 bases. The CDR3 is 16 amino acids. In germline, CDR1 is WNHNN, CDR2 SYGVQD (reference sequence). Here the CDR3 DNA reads TGCGCCAGCAGTGAGTCGCGGGGGACACCAGACTACGAGCAGTACTTC. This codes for CASSESRGTPDYEQYF.

The CDR3 sequence: CASSSTGVTQYF. The CDR3 bases are TGTGCCAGCAGCTCCACAGGGGTGACGCAGTATTTT. This rearrangement joins TRBV7-2 to TRBJ2-3, with 7 nucleotides matching TRBD1. Germline values: CDR1 SGHTA, CDR2 FQGNSA. Trimming removed 4 bases from V and 9 bases from J; junction bases left unmatched: 4. This CDR3 has 12 residues.

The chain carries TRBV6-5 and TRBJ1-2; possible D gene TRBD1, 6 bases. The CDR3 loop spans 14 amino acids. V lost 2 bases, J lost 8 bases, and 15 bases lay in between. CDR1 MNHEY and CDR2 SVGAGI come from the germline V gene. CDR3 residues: CASSYTAGTRGYTF. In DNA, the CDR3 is TGTGCCAGCAGTTACACCGCAGGGACAAGGGGCTACACCTTC.

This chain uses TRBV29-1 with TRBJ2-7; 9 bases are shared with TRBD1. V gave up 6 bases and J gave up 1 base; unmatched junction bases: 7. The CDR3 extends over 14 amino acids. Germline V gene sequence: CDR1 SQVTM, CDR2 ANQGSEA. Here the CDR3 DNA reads TGCAGCGTACGACCCGGGACAGGGTCCTACGAGCAGTACTTC. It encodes CSVRPGTGSYEQYF.

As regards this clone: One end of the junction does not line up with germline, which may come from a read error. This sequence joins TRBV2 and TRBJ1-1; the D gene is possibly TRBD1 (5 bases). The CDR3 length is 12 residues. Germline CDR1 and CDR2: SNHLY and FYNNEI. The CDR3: CASRVVSTEAFF. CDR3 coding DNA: TGTGCGAGCAGGGTGGTGAGCACTGAAGCTTTCTTT.

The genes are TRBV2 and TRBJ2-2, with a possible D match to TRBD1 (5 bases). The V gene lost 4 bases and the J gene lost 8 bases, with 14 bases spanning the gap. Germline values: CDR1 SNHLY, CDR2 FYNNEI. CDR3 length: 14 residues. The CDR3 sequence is CASSGTRGQGELFF. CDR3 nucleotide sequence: TGTGCCAGCAGTGGCACAAGGGGTCAAGGGGAGCTGTTTTTT.

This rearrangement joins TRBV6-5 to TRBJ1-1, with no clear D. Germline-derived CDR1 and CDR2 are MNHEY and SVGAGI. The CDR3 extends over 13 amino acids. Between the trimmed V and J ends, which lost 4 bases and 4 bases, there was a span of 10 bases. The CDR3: CASSFGYSTEAFF. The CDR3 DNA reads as TGTGCCAGCAGTTTCGGGTATTCCACTGAAGCTTTCTTT.

CDR3 loop: CASSKGQGRNTEAFF. The CDR3 nucleotides read TGTGCCAGTAGTAAGGGACAGGGGAGGAACACTGAAGCTTTCTTT. V usage is TRBV19 and J usage is TRBJ1-1; 10 bases match TRBD1. The CDR3 totals 15 residues. Per germline, CDR1 LNHDA and CDR2 SQIVND (reference sequence). The V segment lost 4 bases and the J segment 1 base; nucleotides outside the gene matches: 3.

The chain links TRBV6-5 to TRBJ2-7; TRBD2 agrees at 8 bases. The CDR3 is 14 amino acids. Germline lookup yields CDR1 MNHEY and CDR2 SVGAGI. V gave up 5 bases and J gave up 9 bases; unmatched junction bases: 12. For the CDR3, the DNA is TGTGCCAGCAGTCCATTTAGCGGGACTATCCCGCAGTACTTC. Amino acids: CASSPFSGTIPQYF.

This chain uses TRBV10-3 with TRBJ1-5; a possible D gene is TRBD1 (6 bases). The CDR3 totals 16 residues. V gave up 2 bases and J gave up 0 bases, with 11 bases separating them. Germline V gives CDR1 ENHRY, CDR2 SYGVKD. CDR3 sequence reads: CAISEAGANSNQPQHF. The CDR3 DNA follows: TGTGCCATCAGTGAGGCAGGGGCAAATAGCAATCAGCCCCAGCATTTT.

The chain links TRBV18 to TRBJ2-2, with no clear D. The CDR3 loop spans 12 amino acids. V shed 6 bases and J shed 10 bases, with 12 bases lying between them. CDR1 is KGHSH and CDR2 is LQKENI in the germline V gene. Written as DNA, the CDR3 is TGTGCCAGCTCCCCAGACTCGGAGGAGCTGTTTTTT. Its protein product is CASSPDSEELFF.

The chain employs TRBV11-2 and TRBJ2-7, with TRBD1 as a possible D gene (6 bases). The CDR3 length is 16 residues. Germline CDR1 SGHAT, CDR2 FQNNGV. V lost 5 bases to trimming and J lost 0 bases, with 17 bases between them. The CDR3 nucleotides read TGTGCCAGCAGCCCCAGTTGGGACACAAGCTCCTACGAGCAGTACTTC. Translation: CASSPSWDTSSYEQYF.

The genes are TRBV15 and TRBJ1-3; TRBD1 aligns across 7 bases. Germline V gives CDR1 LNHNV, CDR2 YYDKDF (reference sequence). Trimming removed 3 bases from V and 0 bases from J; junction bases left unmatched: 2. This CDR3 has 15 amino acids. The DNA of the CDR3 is TGTGCCACCAGCAGGGGACAGCTCTCTGGAAACACCATATATTTT. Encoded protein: CATSRGQLSGNTIYF.

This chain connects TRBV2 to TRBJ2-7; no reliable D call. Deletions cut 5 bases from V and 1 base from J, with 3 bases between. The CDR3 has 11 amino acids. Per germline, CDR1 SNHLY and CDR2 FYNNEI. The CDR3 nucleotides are TGTGCCAGCAGTCTATCCTACGAGCAGTACTTC. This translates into CASSLSYEQYF.

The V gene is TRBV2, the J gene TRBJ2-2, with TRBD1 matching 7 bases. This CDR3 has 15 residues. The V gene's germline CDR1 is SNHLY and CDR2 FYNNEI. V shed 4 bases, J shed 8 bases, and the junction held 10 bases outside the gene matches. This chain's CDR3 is CASSGPRDRAGELFF. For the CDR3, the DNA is TGTGCCAGCAGTGGACCCCGGGACAGAGCGGGGGAGCTGTTTTTT.

CDR3 sequence: CASSLRDRAGNTIYF. CDR3 bases: TGTGCCAGCAGCTTGAGGGACAGGGCTGGAAACACCATATATTTT. The chain carries TRBV13 and TRBJ1-3, with 9 bases lining up with TRBD1. This CDR3 region has 15 residues. Germline V gene data show CDR1 as PRHDT and CDR2 as FYEKMQ (reference sequence). The J segment lost 2 bases and the V segment lost 3 bases, leaving 2 bases of the junction unmatched.

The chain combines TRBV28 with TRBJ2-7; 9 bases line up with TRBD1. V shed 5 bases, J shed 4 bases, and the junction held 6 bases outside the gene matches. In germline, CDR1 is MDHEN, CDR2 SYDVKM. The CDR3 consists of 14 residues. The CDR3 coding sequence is TGTGCCAGCAGTCCGGGACAGGGTACATACGAGCAGTACTTC. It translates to CASSPGQGTYEQYF.

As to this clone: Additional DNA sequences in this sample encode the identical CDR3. Here the CDR3 reads CASSLGQGPDTQYF. The CDR3 nucleotides are TGCGCCAGCAGCTTGGGTCAGGGTCCAGATACGCAGTATTTT. The V call is TRBV5-1, the J call TRBJ2-3; tentatively, D is TRBD1 (5 bases). The germline V gene has CDR1 SGHRS and CDR2 YFSETQ. V lost 0 bases, J lost 4 bases, and 9 bases lay in between. CDR3 length: 14 residues.

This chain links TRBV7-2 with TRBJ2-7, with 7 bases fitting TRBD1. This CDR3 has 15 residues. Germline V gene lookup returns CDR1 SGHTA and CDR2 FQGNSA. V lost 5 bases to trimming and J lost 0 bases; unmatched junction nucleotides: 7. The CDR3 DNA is TGTGCCAGCAGCCCGACAGGGCGGAGCTCCTACGAGCAGTACTTC. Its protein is CASSPTGRSSYEQYF. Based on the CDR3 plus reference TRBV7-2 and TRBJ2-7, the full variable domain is GAGVSQSPSNKVTEKGKDVELRCDPISGHTALYWYRQSLGQGLEFLIYFQGNSAPDKSGLPSDRFSAERTGGSVSTLTIQRTQQEDSAVYLCASSPTGRSSYEQYFGPGTRLTVT.

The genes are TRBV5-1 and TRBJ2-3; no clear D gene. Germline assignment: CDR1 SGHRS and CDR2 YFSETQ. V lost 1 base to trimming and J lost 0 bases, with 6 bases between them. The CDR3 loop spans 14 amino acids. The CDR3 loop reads CASSLTVSTDTQYF. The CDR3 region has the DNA TGCGCCAGCAGCTTGACGGTTAGCACAGATACGCAGTATTTT.

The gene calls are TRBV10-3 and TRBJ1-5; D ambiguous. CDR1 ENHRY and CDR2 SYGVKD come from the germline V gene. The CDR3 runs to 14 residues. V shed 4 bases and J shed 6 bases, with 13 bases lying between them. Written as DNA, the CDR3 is TGTGCCATCAGTGTACATCTCGGGATTCAGCCCCAGCATTTT. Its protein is CAISVHLGIQPQHF.

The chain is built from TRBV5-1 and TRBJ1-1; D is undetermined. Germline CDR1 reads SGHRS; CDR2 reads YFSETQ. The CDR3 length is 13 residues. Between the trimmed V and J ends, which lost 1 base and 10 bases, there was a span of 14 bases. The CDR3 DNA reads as TGCGCCAGCAGCTTGTCCGGACTATCTCGAGCTTTCTTT. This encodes CASSLSGLSRAFF.